This TCR beta chain stems from a study of blood T cells in healthy people across ages (dated by TCRdb to between 2014 and 2017). About the investigation overall: In model experiments, template switching captured roughly one uniquely barcoded TCR beta cDNA molecule for every two T cells. To avoid experimental bias, donors of different ages were distributed randomly across sequencing lanes. For two donors (one aged 18 to 30 and one aged 80 or older), the study analyzed two additional independent replicas of 1 million unique cDNA reads from the same blood draw. Donors were grouped into four age groups: young (average 16 years), middle-aged (under 40), aged (around 60) and long-lived (around 82). Using deep sequencing normalized with unique cDNA molecular identifiers, the study measured how TCR beta repertoire diversity changes with age. Overall study outcomes, separate from this receptor: A strong correlation was found between observed TCR beta diversity and the percentage of naive T cells measured by flow cytometry. The long-lived group showed more naive CD4+ T cells, fewer expanded clones and increased TCR diversity than the aged group, suggesting age selection. The CMV infection status of donors was not known, potentially confounding age-related changes in expanded clonotypes. Estimates of total diversity based on one million sequenced T cells were regarded as lower bounds and as underestimates. Observed TCR beta diversity per million T cells fell roughly linearly with age, and a significant reduction was already apparent by age approximately 41. Conclusive comparison of naive and antigen-experienced compartments was prevented by the profiling of bulk unsorted PBMCs.

The donors were under 40 Caucasian individuals from Russia, aged roughly 6 to 95 years, who were systemically healthy. Each donor gave approximately 10 milliliters of peripheral blood, collected into EDTA-treated Vacutainer tubes. Ficoll-Paque density-gradient centrifugation was used to isolate PBMCs, with at least 6.5 million per sample. Trizol reagent was used to extract total RNA from PBMCs, with at least 5.5 micrograms per sample. For every donor, an aliquot of PBMCs went through flow cytometry to measure the percentages of naive CD45RAhigh/CD27high T cells. The sample holds a few counts of this clonotype. Its cognate antigen has yet to be identified. The input lacks base qualities; no much larger clone sits a single base away. The method behind the library was 5' RACE. The sequencing machine was an Illumina HiSeq 2500. A second PCR of roughly 7 to 11 cycles was performed with a sample-barcoded 5' primer and a J-beta primer mix. Each TCR beta cDNA molecule received a unique molecular identifier from a template-switch 5' adaptor carrying 12 random nucleotides. Each sample yielded at least 2.5 million CDR3-containing paired-end reads. The Mint cDNA synthesis kit, primed by a TRBC-specific oligonucleotide, was used to synthesize first-strand cDNA from all RNA. Following uracil-DNA glycosylase treatment, a first 18-cycle PCR with universal primers M1SS and BC2_uni_R was performed on all cDNA. The authors' analysis ran thus. For normalization, 1 million high-quality reads, each with a distinct molecular identifier, were randomly selected from each sample. Reads sharing molecular identifiers were discarded rather than binned into consensus sequences. MiTCR, set to a Q25 quality threshold and the strictest error-elimination algorithm, was used for CDR3 identification, clonotype clustering and error correction. A nonparametric unseen species model with Euler transformation was used to estimate lower-bound total TCR beta diversity. The public reads were reanalyzed by TCRdb: fastp trimming at Q25, MiXCR alignment, in-frame beta chains only. Each record represents a unique CDR3 protein, reported with the most common genes and DNA among its rows. Clone size and V and J calls follow TCRdb, not the original study. Here the sample has roughly 1,500,000 distinct CDR3 sequences; roughly a third occur a single time. The top ten clonotypes cover approximately 10% of the sample.

Sequenced: blood. The receptor was derived from a woman in her 30s in good health.

For the CDR3, the sequence is CASSPRGTASWTSSYNEQFF. The DNA sequence reads TGTGCCAGCAGCCCCCGGGGGACGGCTAGCTGGACCAGCTCCTACAATGAGCAGTTCTTC. The chain couples TRBV7-2 to TRBJ2-1, and the D gene may be TRBD2, 6 bases matching. The germline ends are 26 bases apart after V is trimmed by 5 bases and J by 0 bases. Taken from cysteine to phenylalanine, the CDR3 has 20 residues. The kept DNA is CDR3 alone, 60 bases in frame from the first base. CDR1 and CDR2, per the germline V gene, are SGHTA and FQGNSA. When the CDR3 is completed using the reference TRBV7-2 and TRBJ2-1 genes on either side, the full variable domain is GAGVSQSPSNKVTEKGKDVELRCDPISGHTALYWYRQSLGQGLEFLIYFQGNSAPDKSGLPSDRFSAERTGGSVSTLTIQRTQQEDSAVYLCASSPRGTASWTSSYNEQFFGPGTRLTVL.